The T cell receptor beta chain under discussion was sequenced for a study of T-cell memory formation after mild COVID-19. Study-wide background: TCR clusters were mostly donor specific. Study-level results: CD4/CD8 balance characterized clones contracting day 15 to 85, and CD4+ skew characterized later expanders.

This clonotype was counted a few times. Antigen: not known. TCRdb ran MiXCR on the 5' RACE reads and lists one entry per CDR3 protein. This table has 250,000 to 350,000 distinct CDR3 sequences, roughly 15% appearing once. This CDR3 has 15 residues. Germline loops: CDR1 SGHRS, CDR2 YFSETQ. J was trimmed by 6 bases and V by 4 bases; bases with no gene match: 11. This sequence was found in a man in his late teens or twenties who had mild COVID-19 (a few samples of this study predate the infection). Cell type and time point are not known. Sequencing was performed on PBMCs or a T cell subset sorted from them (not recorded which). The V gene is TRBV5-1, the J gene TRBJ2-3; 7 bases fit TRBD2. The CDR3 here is CASSSGTLQRDTQYF. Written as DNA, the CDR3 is TGCGCCAGCAGCAGCGGGACTCTTCAGCGGGATACGCAGTATTTT.